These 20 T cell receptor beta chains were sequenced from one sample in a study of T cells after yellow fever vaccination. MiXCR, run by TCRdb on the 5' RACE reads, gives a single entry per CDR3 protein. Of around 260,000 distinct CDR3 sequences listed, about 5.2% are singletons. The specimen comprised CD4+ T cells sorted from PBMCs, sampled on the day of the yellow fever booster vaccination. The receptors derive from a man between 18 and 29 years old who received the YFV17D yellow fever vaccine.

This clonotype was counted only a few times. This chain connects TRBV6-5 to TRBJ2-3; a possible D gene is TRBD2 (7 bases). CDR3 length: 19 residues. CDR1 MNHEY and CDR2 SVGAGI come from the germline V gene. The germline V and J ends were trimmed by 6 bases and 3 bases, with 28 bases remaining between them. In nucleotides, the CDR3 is TGTGCCAGCAGCAAAAAGGCTAGGACAGCGGGGATTGGGACAGATACGCAGTATTTT. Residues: CASSKKARTAGIGTDTQYF.

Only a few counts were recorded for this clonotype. The CDR3 DNA follows: TGTGCCAGCAGTTTATCGCGGGGAGGCAACGTCCTGACTTTC. Protein: CASSLSRGGNVLTF. The chain combines TRBV28 with TRBJ2-6; maybe TRBD2 (6 bases). There are 14 residues in the CDR3. Germline lookup yields CDR1 MDHEN and CDR2 SYDVKM. V dropped 1 base and J dropped 9 bases, with 10 bases sitting between them.

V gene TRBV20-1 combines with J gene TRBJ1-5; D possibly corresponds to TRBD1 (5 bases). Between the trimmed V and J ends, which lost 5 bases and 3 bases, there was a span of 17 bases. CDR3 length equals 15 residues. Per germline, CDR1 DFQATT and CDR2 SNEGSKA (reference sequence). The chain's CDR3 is CSAPSGGWANQPQHF. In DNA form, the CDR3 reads TGCAGTGCTCCGAGCGGGGGTTGGGCCAATCAGCCCCAGCATTTT.

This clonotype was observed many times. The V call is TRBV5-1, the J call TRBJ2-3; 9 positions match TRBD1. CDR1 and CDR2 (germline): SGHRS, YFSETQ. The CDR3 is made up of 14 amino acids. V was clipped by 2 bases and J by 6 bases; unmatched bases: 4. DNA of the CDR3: TGCGCCAGCAGCTTTGCAGGACAGGGGGATACGCAGTATTTT. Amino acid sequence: CASSFAGQGDTQYF.

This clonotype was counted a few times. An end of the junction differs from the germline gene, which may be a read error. The CDR3 loop is CASSQKYLDPEKLFF. As DNA, the CDR3 is TGCGCCAGTAGCCAAAAATACCTCGACCCGGAAAAACTGTTTTTT. This chain uses TRBV4-1 with TRBJ1-4; D uncertain. Germline-derived CDR1 and CDR2 are MGHRA and YSYEKL. CDR3 length equals 15 residues.

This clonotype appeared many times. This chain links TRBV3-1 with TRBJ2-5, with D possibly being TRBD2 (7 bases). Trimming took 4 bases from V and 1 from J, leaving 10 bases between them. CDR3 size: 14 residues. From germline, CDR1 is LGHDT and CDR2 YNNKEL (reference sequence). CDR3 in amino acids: CASSRGGLQETQYF. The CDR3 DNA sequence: TGTGCCAGCAGCCGGGGGGGCCTCCAAGAGACCCAGTACTTC.

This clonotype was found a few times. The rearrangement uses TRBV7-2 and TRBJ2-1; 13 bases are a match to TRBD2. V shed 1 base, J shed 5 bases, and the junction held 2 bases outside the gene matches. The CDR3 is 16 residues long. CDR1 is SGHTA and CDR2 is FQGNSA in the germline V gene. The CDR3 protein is CASSLGGLAGNNEQFF. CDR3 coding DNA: TGTGCCAGCAGCTTAGGGGGACTAGCGGGAAACAATGAGCAGTTCTTC.

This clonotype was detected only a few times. The CDR3 is CASSPGTPEAFF. The CDR3 DNA reads as TGCGCCAGCAGCCCAGGGACTCCTGAAGCTTTCTTT. The chain has TRBV5-1 and TRBJ1-1, with D perhaps TRBD1 (5 bases). This CDR3 has 12 amino acids. CDR1 is SGHRS, CDR2 YFSETQ, per germline. V dropped 4 bases and J dropped 6 bases, with 10 bases sitting between them.

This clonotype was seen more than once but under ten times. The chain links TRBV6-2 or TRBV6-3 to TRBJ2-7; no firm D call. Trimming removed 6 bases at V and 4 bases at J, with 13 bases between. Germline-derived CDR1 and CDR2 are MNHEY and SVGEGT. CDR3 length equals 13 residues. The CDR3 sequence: CASSSPLGYEQYV. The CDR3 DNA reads TGTGCCAGCAGCTCCCCTTTGGGTTACGAGCAGTACGTC.

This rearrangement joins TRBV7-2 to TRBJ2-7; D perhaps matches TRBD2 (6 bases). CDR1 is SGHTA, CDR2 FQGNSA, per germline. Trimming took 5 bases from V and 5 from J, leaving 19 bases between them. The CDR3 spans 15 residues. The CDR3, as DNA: TGTGCCAGCAGCCTCCGACTAGTTGGTGCCCACGAGCAGTACTTC. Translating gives CASSLRLVGAHEQYF.

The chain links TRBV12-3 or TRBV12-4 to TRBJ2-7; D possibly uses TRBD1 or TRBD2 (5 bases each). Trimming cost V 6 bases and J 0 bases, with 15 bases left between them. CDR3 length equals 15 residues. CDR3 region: CASRARSGPSYEQYF. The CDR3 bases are TGTGCCAGCAGGGCCCGTTCGGGGCCCTCCTACGAGCAGTACTTC.

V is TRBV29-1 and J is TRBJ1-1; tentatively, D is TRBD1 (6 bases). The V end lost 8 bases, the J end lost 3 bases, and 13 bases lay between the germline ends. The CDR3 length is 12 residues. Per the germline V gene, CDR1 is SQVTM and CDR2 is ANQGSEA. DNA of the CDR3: TGCAGCCCGACGGGACACGACACTGAAGCTTTCTTT. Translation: CSPTGHDTEAFF.

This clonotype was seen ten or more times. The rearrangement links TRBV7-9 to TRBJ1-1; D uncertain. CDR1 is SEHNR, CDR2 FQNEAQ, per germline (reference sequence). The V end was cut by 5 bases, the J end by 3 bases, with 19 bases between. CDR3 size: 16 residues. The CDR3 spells CASSQGLIATDTEAFF. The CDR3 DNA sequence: TGTGCCAGCAGCCAAGGACTGATAGCCACCGACACTGAAGCTTTCTTT.

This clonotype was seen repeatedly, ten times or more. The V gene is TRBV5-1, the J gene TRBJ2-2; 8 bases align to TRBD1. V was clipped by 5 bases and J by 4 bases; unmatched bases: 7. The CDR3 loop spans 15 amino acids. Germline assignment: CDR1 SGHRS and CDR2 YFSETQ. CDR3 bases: TGCGCCAGCAGTTCGACCGGGACAGGCACCGGGGAGCTGTTTTTT. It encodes CASSSTGTGTGELFF.

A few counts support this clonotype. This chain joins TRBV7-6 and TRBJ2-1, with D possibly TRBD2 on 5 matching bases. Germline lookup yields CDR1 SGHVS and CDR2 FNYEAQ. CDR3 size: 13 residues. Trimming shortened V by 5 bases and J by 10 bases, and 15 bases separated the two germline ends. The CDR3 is CASSRTREGEQFF. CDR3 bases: TGTGCCAGCAGCAGAACTAGAGAAGGGGAGCAGTTCTTC.

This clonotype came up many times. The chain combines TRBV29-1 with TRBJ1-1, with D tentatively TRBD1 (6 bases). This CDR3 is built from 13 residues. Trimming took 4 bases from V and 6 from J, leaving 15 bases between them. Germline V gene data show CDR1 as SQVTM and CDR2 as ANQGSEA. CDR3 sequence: CSVVSGGAAEAFF. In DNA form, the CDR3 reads TGCAGCGTTGTTTCTGGGGGGGCGGCTGAAGCTTTCTTT. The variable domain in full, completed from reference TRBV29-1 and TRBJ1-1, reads SAVISQKPSRDICQRGTSLTIQCQVDSQVTMMFWYRQQPGQSLTLIATANQGSEATYESGFVIDKFPISRPNLTFSTLTVSNMSPEDSSIYLCSVVSGGAAEAFFGQGTRLTVV.

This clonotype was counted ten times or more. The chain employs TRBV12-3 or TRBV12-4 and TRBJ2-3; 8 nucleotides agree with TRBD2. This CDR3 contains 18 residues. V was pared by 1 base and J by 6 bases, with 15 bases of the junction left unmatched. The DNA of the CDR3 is TGTGCCAGCAGTTTAGAGGCCAGCGGGGGTTCATACGGCGATACGCAGTATTTT. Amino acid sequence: CASSLEASGGSYGDTQYF.

The CDR3 region is CASSIRDRSSGNTIYF. CDR3 nucleotides: TGTGCCAGCAGTATTCGGGACAGGTCCTCTGGAAACACCATATATTTT. J is TRBJ1-3 and V is TRBV6-5, with 8 bases matching TRBD1. After removal of 5 bases from V and 0 bases from J, the junction contained 6 bases not matched to a gene. Germline V gene data show CDR1 as MNHEY and CDR2 as SVGAGI. The CDR3 length is 16 residues.

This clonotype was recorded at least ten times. The CDR3 DNA reads TGTGCCAGCAGTGGGTGGGGTGATGGCTACACCTTC. This codes for CASSGWGDGYTF. The V gene is TRBV6-1, the J gene TRBJ1-2; D not resolved. The CDR3 contains 12 residues. The germline V and J ends were trimmed by 4 bases and 6 bases, with 9 bases remaining between them. Germline CDR1 reads MNHNS; CDR2 reads SASEGT.

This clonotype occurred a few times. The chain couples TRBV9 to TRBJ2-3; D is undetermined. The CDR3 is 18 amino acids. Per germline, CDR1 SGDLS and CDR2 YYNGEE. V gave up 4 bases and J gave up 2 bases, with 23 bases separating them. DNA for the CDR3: TGTGCCAGCAGCCTTCAGGCCCAGACACGTATACCCACAGATACGCAGTATTTT. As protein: CASSLQAQTRIPTDTQYF. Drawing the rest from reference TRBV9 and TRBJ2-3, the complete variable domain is DSGVTQTPKHLITATGQRVTLRCSPRSGDLSVYWYQQSLDQGLQFLIQYYNGEERAKGNILERFSAQQFPDLHSELNLSSLELGDSALYFCASSLQAQTRIPTDTQYFGPGTRLTVL.